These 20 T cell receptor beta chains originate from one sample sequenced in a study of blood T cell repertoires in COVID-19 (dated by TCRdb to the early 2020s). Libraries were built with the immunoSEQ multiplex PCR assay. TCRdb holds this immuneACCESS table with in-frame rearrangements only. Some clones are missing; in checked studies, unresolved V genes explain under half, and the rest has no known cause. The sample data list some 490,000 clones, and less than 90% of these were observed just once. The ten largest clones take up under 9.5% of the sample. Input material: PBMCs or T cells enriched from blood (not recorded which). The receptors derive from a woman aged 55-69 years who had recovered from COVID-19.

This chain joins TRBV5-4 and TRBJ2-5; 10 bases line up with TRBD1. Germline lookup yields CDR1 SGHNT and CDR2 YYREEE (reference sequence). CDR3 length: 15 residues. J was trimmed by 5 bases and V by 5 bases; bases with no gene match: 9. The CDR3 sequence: CASRKRQGADETQYF. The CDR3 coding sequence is TGTGCCAGCAGGAAAAGACAGGGGGCGGATGAGACCCAGTACTTC.

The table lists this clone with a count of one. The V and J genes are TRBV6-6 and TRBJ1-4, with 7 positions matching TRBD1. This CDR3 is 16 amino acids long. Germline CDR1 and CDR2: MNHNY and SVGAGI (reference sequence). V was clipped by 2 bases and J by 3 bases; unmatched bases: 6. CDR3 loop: CASSYDPRGANEKLFF. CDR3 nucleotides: TGTGCCAGCAGTTACGATCCCAGGGGGGCTAATGAAAAACTGTTTTTT.

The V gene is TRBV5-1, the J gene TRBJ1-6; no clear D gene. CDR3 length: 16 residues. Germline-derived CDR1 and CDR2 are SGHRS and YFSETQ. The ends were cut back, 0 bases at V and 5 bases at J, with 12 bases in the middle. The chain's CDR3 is CASSLDGPGNNSPLHF. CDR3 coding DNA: TGCGCCAGCAGCTTGGACGGTCCGGGAAATAATTCACCCCTCCACTTT.

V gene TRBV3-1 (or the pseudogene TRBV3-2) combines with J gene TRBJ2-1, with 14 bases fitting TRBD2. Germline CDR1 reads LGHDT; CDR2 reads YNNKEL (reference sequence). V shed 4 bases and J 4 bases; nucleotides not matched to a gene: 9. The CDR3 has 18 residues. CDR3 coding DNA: TGTGCCAGCAGCCTTAGAAGACTAGCGGGGGGGGAGTACAATGAGCAGTTCTTC. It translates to CASSLRRLAGGEYNEQFF.

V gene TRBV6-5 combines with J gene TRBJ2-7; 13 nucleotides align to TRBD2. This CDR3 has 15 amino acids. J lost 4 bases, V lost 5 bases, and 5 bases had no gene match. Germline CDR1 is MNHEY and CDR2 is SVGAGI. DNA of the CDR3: TGTGCCAGCAGTCGGACTAGCGGGGGAGCGTACGAGCAGTACTTC. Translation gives CASSRTSGGAYEQYF.

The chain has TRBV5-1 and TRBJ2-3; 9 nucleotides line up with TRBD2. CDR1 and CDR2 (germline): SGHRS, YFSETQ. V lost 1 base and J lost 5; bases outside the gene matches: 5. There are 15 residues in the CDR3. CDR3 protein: CASSLSSGVVDTQYF. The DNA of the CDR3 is TGCGCCAGCAGCTTGTCTAGCGGGGTTGTAGATACGCAGTATTTT.

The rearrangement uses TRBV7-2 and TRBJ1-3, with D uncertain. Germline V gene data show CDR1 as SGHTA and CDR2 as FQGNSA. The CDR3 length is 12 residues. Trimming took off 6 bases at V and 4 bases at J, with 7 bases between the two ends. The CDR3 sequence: CASRTQGNTIYF. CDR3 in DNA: TGTGCCAGCAGAACACAGGGAAACACCATATATTTT. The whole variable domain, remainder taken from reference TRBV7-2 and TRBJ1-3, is GAGVSQSPSNKVTEKGKDVELRCDPISGHTALYWYRQSLGQGLEFLIYFQGNSAPDKSGLPSDRFSAERTGGSVSTLTIQRTQQEDSAVYLCASRTQGNTIYFGEGSWLTVV.

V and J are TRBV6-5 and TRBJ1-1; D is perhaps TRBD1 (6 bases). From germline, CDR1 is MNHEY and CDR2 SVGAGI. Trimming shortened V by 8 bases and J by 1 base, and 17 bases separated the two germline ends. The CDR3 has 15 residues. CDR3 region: CASETTGQTNTEAFF. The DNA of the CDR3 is TGTGCCAGCGAAACTACGGGACAAACGAACACTGAAGCTTTCTTT.

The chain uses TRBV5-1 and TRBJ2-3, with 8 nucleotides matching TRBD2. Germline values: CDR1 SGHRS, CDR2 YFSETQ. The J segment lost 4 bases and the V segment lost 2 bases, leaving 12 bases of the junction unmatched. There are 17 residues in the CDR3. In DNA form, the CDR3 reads TGCGCCAGCAGCTTAACCGGGACTAGTAGCTTCGCAGATACGCAGTATTTT. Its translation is CASSLTGTSSFADTQYF.

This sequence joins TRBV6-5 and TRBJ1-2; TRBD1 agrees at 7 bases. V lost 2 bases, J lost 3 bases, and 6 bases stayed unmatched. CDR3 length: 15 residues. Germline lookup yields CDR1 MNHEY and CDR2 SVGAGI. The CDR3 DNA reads TGTGCCAGCAGTTACAGAACAGGGGCCCACTATGGCTACACCTTC. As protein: CASSYRTGAHYGYTF.

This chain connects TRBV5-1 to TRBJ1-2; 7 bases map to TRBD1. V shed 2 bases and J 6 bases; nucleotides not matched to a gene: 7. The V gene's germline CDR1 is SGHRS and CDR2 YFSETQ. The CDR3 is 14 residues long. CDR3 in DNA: TGCGCCAGCAGCTTACCAGGGGGGTCCGATGGCTACACCTTC. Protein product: CASSLPGGSDGYTF.

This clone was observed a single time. The CDR3 coding sequence is TGTGCCAGCAGTTACTCCGAGGGCTCTGGAAACACCATATATTTT. This encodes CASSYSEGSGNTIYF. The gene calls are TRBV6-5 and TRBJ1-3, with unresolved D. V lost 0 bases and J lost 0, with 6 bases in between. Germline CDR1 is MNHEY and CDR2 is SVGAGI. CDR3 length: 15 residues.

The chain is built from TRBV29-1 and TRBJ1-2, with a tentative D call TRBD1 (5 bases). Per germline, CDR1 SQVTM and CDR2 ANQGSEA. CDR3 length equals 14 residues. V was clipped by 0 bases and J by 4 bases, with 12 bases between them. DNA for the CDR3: TGCAGCGTTGAAGACCAGACAGTGGGCTATGGCTACACCTTC. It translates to CSVEDQTVGYGYTF.

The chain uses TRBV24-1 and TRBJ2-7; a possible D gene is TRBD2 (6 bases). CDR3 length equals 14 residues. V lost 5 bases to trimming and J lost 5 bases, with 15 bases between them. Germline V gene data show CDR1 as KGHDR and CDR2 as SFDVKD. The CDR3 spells CATSGLDNIHEQYF. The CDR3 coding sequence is TGTGCCACCAGTGGACTAGATAATATCCACGAGCAGTACTTC.

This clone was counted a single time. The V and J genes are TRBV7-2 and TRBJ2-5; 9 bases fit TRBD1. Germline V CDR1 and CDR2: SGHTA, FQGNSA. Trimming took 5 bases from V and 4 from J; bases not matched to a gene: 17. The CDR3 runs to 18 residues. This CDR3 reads CASSPTGGAMGGRETQYF. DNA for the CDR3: TGTGCCAGCAGCCCTACAGGGGGCGCCATGGGGGGAAGAGAGACCCAGTACTTC. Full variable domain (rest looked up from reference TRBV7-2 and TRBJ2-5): GAGVSQSPSNKVTEKGKDVELRCDPISGHTALYWYRQSLGQGLEFLIYFQGNSAPDKSGLPSDRFSAERTGGSVSTLTIQRTQQEDSAVYLCASSPTGGAMGGRETQYFGPGTRLLVL.

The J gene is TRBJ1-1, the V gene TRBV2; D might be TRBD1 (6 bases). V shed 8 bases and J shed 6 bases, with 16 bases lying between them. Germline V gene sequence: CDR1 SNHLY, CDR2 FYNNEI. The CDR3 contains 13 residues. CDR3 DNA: TGTGCCAGCGGAGACGGGGGGCGGCCTGAAGCTTTCTTT. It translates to CASGDGGRPEAFF.

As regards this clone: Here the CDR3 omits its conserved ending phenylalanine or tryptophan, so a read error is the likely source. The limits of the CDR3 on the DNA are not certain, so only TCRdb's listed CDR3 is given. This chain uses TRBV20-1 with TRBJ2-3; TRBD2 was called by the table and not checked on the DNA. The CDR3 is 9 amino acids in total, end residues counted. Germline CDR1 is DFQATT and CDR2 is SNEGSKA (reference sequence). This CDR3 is CVHSIGLNL.

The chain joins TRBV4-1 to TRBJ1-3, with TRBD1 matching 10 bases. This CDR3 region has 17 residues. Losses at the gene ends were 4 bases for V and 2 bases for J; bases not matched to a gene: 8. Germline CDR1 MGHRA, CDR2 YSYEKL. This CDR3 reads CASSLTGGEVAGNTIYF. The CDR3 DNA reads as TGCGCCAGCAGCCTGACAGGGGGCGAAGTAGCTGGAAACACCATATATTTT.

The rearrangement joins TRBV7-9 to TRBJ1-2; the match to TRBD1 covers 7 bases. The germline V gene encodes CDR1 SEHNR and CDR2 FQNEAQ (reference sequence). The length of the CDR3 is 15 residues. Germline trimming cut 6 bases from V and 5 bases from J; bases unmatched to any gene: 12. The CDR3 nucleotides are TGTGCCAGCAGGCGGCAACTGTCGACAGGGTATGGCTACACCTTC. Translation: CASRRQLSTGYGYTF.

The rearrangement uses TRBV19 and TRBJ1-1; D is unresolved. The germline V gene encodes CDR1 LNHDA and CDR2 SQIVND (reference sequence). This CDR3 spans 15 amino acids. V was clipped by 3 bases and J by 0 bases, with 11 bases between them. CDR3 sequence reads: CASSMRLGVNTEAFF. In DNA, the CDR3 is TGTGCCAGTAGTATGCGCCTGGGCGTGAACACTGAAGCTTTCTTT. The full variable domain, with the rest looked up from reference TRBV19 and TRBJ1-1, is DGGITQSPKYLFRKEGQNVTLSCEQNLNHDAMYWYRQDPGQGLRLIYYSQIVNDFQKGDIAEGYSVSREKKESFPLTVTSAQKNPTAFYLCASSMRLGVNTEAFFGQGTRLTVV.